Below are 12 T cell receptor beta chains sequenced from a single sample in a study of blood T cell repertoires in COVID-19. Libraries were prepared by immunoSEQ multiplex PCR; TCRdb keeps only in-frame clonotypes and omits some of them. The sample records approximately 500,000 clones, 85% to 90% being singletons. The sequenced material came from PBMCs or T cells enriched from blood (not recorded which). Receptors originate from a woman in her forties who had recovered from COVID-19.

CDR3 DNA: TGTGCCAGCAGCTCCCTCTTGGCGGGGTCCTATGGCTACACCTTC. Translating gives CASSSLLAGSYGYTF. The J gene is TRBJ1-2, the V gene TRBV5-4; D not certain. Trimming removed 3 bases at V and 4 bases at J, with 16 bases between. This CDR3 comprises 15 residues. The V gene's germline CDR1 is SGHNT and CDR2 YYREEE (reference sequence).

This chain joins TRBV7-8 and TRBJ1-5; a possible D gene is TRBD1 (6 bases). V lost 1 base, J lost 6 bases, and 13 bases lay in between. The CDR3 totals 15 residues. Germline V gene data show CDR1 as SGHVS and CDR2 as FQNEAQ. The CDR3 DNA sequence: TGTGCCAGCAGCTTAGGAGGGGGTTGGGTTCAGCCCCAGCATTTT. Protein: CASSLGGGWVQPQHF.

The chain has TRBV7-9 and TRBJ2-7; tentative D call: TRBD1 (5 bases). The CDR3 contains 16 residues. The germline V gene encodes CDR1 SEHNR and CDR2 FQNEAQ (reference sequence). Trimming stripped 4 bases from V and 1 base from J, with 17 bases between. The CDR3 nucleotides read TGTGCCAGCAGCTCGACAGACCCCTCTACATCCTACGAGCAGTACTTC. Its protein product is CASSSTDPSTSYEQYF.

A single count supports this clone. The CDR3 here is CASSSGPEGTEAFF. CDR3 coding DNA: TGTGCCAGCAGCTCAGGACCCGAGGGCACTGAAGCTTTCTTT. This chain links TRBV5-8 with TRBJ1-1; D gene unclear. In germline, CDR1 is SGHTS, CDR2 YDEGEE. This CDR3 is 14 amino acids long. V shed 3 bases and J shed 4 bases, with 13 bases lying between them.

In this sample, this clone turned up once. V usage is TRBV4-3 and J usage is TRBJ1-6, with TRBD1 matching over 8 bases. J lost 9 bases, V lost 1 base, and 8 bases had no gene match. CDR1 LGHNA and CDR2 YSLEER come from the germline V gene. This CDR3 has 16 residues. This chain's CDR3 is CASSQAFSGQGSPLHF. The DNA of the CDR3 is TGCGCCAGCAGCCAAGCATTTTCCGGACAGGGTTCACCCCTCCACTTT.

This clone showed up just once. V is TRBV7-8 and J is TRBJ1-2, with D tentatively TRBD1 (5 bases). The CDR3 is 16 residues long. Germline assignment: CDR1 SGHVS and CDR2 FQNEAQ. Trimming removed 0 bases at V and 2 bases at J, with 13 bases between. The CDR3 DNA is TGTGCCAGCAGCTTAGCCAGACAGTCCCCAAACTATGGCTACACCTTC. Translating it yields CASSLARQSPNYGYTF.

In its sample, this clone was seen a few times. V usage is TRBV12-5 and J usage is TRBJ2-7; TRBD1 matches at 10 bases. Germline CDR1 is LGHNT and CDR2 is FRNRAP. V was clipped by 0 bases and J by 3 bases; unmatched bases: 5. The CDR3 has 16 amino acids. The CDR3 protein is CASGLVRGQGFYEQYF. For the CDR3, the DNA is TGTGCTAGTGGTTTGGTAAGGGGACAGGGGTTCTACGAGCAGTACTTC.

This clone appeared once. The chain employs TRBV3-1 (or the pseudogene TRBV3-2) and TRBJ2-2; no clear D. There are 15 residues in the CDR3. From germline, CDR1 is LGHDT and CDR2 YNNKEL (reference sequence). V lost 0 bases to trimming and J lost 6 bases, with 11 bases between them. The DNA for the CDR3 is TGTGCCAGCAGCCAAGATTGGCAGGATTCCGGGGAGCTGTTTTTT. Translated, it gives CASSQDWQDSGELFF.

The table lists this clone with a count of one. This sequence joins TRBV4-1 and TRBJ1-2; D not certain. Germline CDR1 MGHRA, CDR2 YSYEKL. CDR3 length equals 15 residues. V gave up 4 bases and J gave up 2 bases, with 14 bases separating them. CDR3: CASSLGELINYGYTF. CDR3 sequence (DNA): TGCGCCAGCAGCCTCGGGGAGCTTATCAACTATGGCTACACCTTC.

The V and J genes are TRBV9 and TRBJ1-2, with D tentatively TRBD1 (5 bases). CDR3 length: 15 amino acids. The V end lost 3 bases, the J end lost 4 bases, and 16 bases lay between the germline ends. Per the germline V gene, CDR1 is SGDLS and CDR2 is YYNGEE. CDR3 in DNA: TGTGCCAGCAGCGCCCACAGGAACCAGGGCTATGGCTACACCTTC. Its protein product is CASSAHRNQGYGYTF.

The chain couples TRBV14 to TRBJ1-2; D is undetermined. Germline-derived CDR1 and CDR2 are SGHDN and FVKESK. This CDR3 has 13 amino acids. V lost 1 base and J 5 bases, leaving 8 bases between the germline ends. The CDR3 spells CASSQAGSYGYTF. DNA for the CDR3: TGTGCCAGCAGCCAAGCGGGTTCTTATGGCTACACCTTC.

J is TRBJ2-7 and V is TRBV15; 7 bases align to TRBD2. The CDR3 contains 15 residues. The germline V gene has CDR1 LNHNV and CDR2 YYDKDF (reference sequence). Trimming at V came to 3 bases and at J to 4 bases, leaving 9 bases not matched to a gene. The CDR3 sequence: CATSSFSGNGYEQYF. The CDR3 DNA reads TGTGCCACCAGCAGTTTCAGCGGGAATGGTTACGAGCAGTACTTC.